This T cell receptor beta chain was identified in a study of blood T cell repertoires in COVID-19. Data came from immunoSEQ multiplex PCR; TCRdb stores just in-frame clones and leaves some out. This sample has some 310,000 clones, with around 87% found just once. With 0 bases removed from V and 2 bases from J, the gap between germline ends came to 8 bases. CDR1 and CDR2 (germline): LGHNA, YSLEER. The CDR3 is 16 amino acids. The sample taken for sequencing was peripheral blood. This TCR was sampled from a man aged 50-60 years with active or convalescent COVID-19. V gene TRBV4-3 combines with J gene TRBJ2-6, with D perhaps TRBD1 (6 bases). This CDR3 reads CASSQDRTAGANVLTF. The CDR3 DNA sequence: TGCGCCAGCAGCCAAGATAGGACAGCTGGGGCCAACGTCCTGACTTTC.